This TCR beta chain originates from a study of blood T cell repertoires in COVID-19. Study-level information: Samples representing acute and convalescent COVID-19 were sourced from the United States, Italy and Spain.

Original processing notes: How many nucleated cells were present was estimated from reference gene primer amplification. Produced via immunoSEQ multiplex PCR; TCRdb's table is partial and in-frame only. Clonal size and the V and J genes are those of that table, whereas D and trimming came from the DNA. The sample holds hundreds of thousands of clones; roughly 90% are singletons and the top ten take more than 5.5%. Those enrolled in Seattle joined during active infection and were followed longitudinally afterward. Germline CDR1 and CDR2: SGHAT and FQNNGV. This CDR3 spans 13 amino acids. J was trimmed by 2 bases and V by 5 bases; bases with no gene match: 2.

V is TRBV11-2 and J is TRBJ1-1, with 7 bases that match TRBD1. The receptor comes from a woman in her seventies with COVID-19, enrolled during active disease. Sequences were obtained from peripheral blood. CDR3 amino acids: CASSRTGNTEAFF. CDR3 nucleotide sequence: TGTGCCAGCAGCCGGACAGGCAACACTGAAGCTTTCTTT.